Shown below are 10 T cell receptor beta chains from a single sample sequenced in a study of cytomegalovirus exposure and HLA in healthy donors. Use of 60 Vbeta and 13 Jbeta primers characterized the PCR. Clones were read by immunoSEQ multiplex PCR, and TCRdb kept only the in-frame ones, dropping some. The table shows over 150,000 clones, with about 80% occurring only once. The specimen sequenced was PBMCs. The receptors here all came from a woman aged 40 to 50 in good health and CMV-seronegative.

J is TRBJ1-1 and V is TRBV5-1, with 10 bases that match TRBD1. Germline V CDR1 and CDR2: SGHRS, YFSETQ. The length of the CDR3 is 16 residues. The V and J ends lost 0 bases and 4 bases, in that order; junction bases with no gene match: 6. CDR3 residues: CASSLARQGAGTEAFF. The CDR3 coding sequence is TGCGCCAGCAGCTTGGCACGACAGGGGGCTGGCACTGAAGCTTTCTTT.

CDR3 residues: CASSLGPQGAGETQYF. The CDR3 nucleotides are TGCGCCAGCAGCTTAGGGCCACAGGGGGCCGGGGAGACCCAGTACTTC. The rearrangement links TRBV5-1 to TRBJ2-5; the match to TRBD1 covers 9 bases. Trimming at V came to 2 bases and at J to 5 bases, leaving 10 bases not matched to a gene. The CDR3 contains 16 residues. Germline V gene lookup returns CDR1 SGHRS and CDR2 YFSETQ.

The chain carries TRBV10-1 and TRBJ2-7; 7 bases agree with TRBD1. The CDR3 is 15 amino acids. Losses at the gene ends were 0 bases for V and 5 bases for J; bases not matched to a gene: 7. Per germline, CDR1 WNHNN and CDR2 SYGVQD (reference sequence). CDR3 in amino acids: CASSESGTVANEQYF. CDR3 nucleotide sequence: TGCGCCAGCAGTGAGTCAGGGACAGTGGCCAACGAGCAGTACTTC.

The chain is built from TRBV6-5 and TRBJ2-7, with 12 bases fitting TRBD2. There are 14 residues in the CDR3. Germline V lookup: CDR1 MNHEY, CDR2 SVGAGI. The ends lost 5 bases at V and 5 bases at J; junction bases unmatched: 4. The CDR3 DNA reads TGTGCCAGCAGTCGACTAGCGGGAGATAACGAGCAGTACTTC. Translating it yields CASSRLAGDNEQYF.

The rearrangement joins TRBV4-1 to TRBJ2-3, with D unresolved. V was trimmed by 4 bases and J by 0 bases, leaving 5 bases between them. Germline V gene lookup returns CDR1 MGHRA and CDR2 YSYEKL. The CDR3 sequence is 13 residues long. The CDR3, as DNA: TGCGCCAGCAGCCCCCCTAGCACAGATACGCAGTATTTT. Amino acids: CASSPPSTDTQYF.

This sequence joins TRBV25-1 and TRBJ1-1; D gene unclear. Looked up from germline, CDR1 is MGHDK and CDR2 is SYGVNS. V lost 5 bases to trimming and J lost 1 base, with 8 bases between them. The CDR3 spans 13 residues. The CDR3 protein is CASSPNKNTEAFF. CDR3 nucleotide sequence: TGTGCCAGCAGTCCCAACAAGAACACTGAAGCTTTCTTT.

This clone turned up a few times. The rearrangement uses TRBV6-4 and TRBJ2-1, with 10 bases aligning to TRBD1. The germline gives CDR1 MRHNA, CDR2 SNTAGT. The CDR3 contains 16 residues. J gave up 4 bases and V 0 bases, and 3 bases lay outside the gene matches. The chain's CDR3 is CASSDSGTGEYNEQFF. The CDR3 DNA reads as TGTGCCAGCAGTGACTCCGGGACAGGGGAATACAATGAGCAGTTCTTC.

This clone occurred once. This chain uses TRBV27 with TRBJ2-7; unclear D gene. Germline CDR1 is MNHEY and CDR2 is SMNVEV (reference sequence). Trimming removed 3 bases from V and 3 bases from J, with 9 bases in between. The CDR3 covers 13 residues. The CDR3 DNA follows: TGTGCCAGCAGTTTTTATTCGGGCTACGAGCAGTACTTC. This encodes CASSFYSGYEQYF.

This chain uses TRBV4-1 with TRBJ2-1, with D hard to call. The CDR3 consists of 14 residues. The germline gives CDR1 MGHRA, CDR2 YSYEKL. The V and J ends lost 0 bases and 8 bases respectively, with 11 bases between them. The CDR3 spells CASSQDSVADEQFF. CDR3 coding DNA: TGCGCCAGCAGCCAAGATTCCGTTGCGGATGAGCAGTTCTTC.

The CDR3 reads CASSYGLGAFF. The CDR3 nucleotides are TGCGCCAGCAGCTATGGACTAGGAGCTTTCTTT. The rearrangement joins TRBV5-1 to TRBJ1-1; no clear D. In germline, CDR1 is SGHRS, CDR2 YFSETQ. Trimming took 3 bases from V and 10 from J, leaving 10 bases between them. The CDR3 extends over 11 amino acids.